Here is one T cell receptor (beta chain) with its context. Its cognate antigen is unknown. The V and J ends lost 8 bases and 8 bases respectively, with 24 bases between them. The CDR3 loop spans 15 amino acids. CDR1 is MNHEY, CDR2 SVGAGI, per germline. The data were produced by immunoSEQ multiplex PCR, yet TCRdb's version contains in-frame clones alone and is incomplete. The sample records roughly 120,000 clones, nearly 95% being singletons. These data originate in a study of T cell repertoires and HLA-DP antigens. Study-wide context: One alloantigen had more than 9 groove amino acid differences from self, the other one.

The sequence derives from a woman under 30 in good health and CMV-seronegative. Sample: CD4+ T cells from PBMCs. The chain carries TRBV6-5 and TRBJ1-2; possible D gene TRBD1, 5 bases. The CDR3 here is CASGLGGVSIRGYTF. The CDR3 DNA follows: TGTGCCAGCGGCCTTGGGGGAGTTAGTATCCGCGGCTACACCTTC.